These 9 T cell receptor beta chains were all obtained from the same sample, sequenced in a study of TIL therapy for anti-PD-1-resistant metastatic lung cancer. The libraries were made with immunoSEQ v3. Sequencing was performed with immunoSEQ multiplex PCR; in TCRdb, only in-frame clones are kept and a portion is missing. The sample gives 25,000 to 30,000 clones, approximately 57% of which show up once; about 15% is in the top ten. Regarding time point: pre-treatment sample, taken before nivolumab and TIL therapy. The tumor samples were excised metastases, mostly pleural nodules or supraclavicular lymph nodes. Sequenced here: tumor tissue, sampled at baseline. The receptors shown here come from a woman aged 25 to 80 with non-small cell lung cancer.

The genes are TRBV7-9 and TRBJ1-1; D is unresolved. The germline CDR1 and CDR2 sequences are SEHNR and FQNEAQ (reference sequence). There are 16 residues in the CDR3. Trimming removed 4 bases at V and 0 bases at J, with 15 bases between. For the CDR3, the DNA is TGTGCCAGCAGCTCTTTCCCAAGGACCGTGAACACTGAAGCTTTCTTT. This codes for CASSSFPRTVNTEAFF.

The genes are TRBV6-1 and TRBJ1-4, with D uncertain. CDR3 length equals 14 residues. The germline V gene has CDR1 MNHNS and CDR2 SASEGT. The V end lost 4 bases, the J end lost 8 bases, and 14 bases lay between the germline ends. The CDR3 sequence is CASSVRPGKEKLFF. The CDR3 nucleotides are TGTGCCAGCAGTGTTAGGCCAGGCAAGGAAAAACTGTTTTTT.

CDR3 nucleotides: TGCGCCAGCAGCTTGGAAGGGTTCACAGATACGCAGTATTTT. It translates to CASSLEGFTDTQYF. The chain uses TRBV5-1 and TRBJ2-3; no clear D gene. The V end was cut by 0 bases, the J end by 2 bases, with 7 bases between. Germline CDR1 SGHRS, CDR2 YFSETQ. The CDR3 spans 14 residues.

This clone has just one count. This chain joins TRBV7-2 and TRBJ2-7; no definite D call. Deletions cut 2 bases from V and 3 bases from J, with 5 bases between. This CDR3 has 12 residues. Germline CDR1 is SGHTA and CDR2 is FQGNSA. CDR3 protein: CASSLTDYEQYF. The CDR3 DNA sequence: TGTGCCAGCAGCTTAACGGACTACGAGCAGTACTTC.

The chain links TRBV19 to TRBJ2-7; TRBD1 might be the D (5 bases). This CDR3 has 15 amino acids. V lost 2 bases, J lost 0 bases, and 11 bases lay in between. CDR1 and CDR2 (germline): LNHDA, SQIVND (reference sequence). CDR3: CASSIQGPRSYEQYF. The CDR3 DNA reads as TGTGCCAGTAGTATACAGGGCCCTCGCTCCTACGAGCAGTACTTC.

The genes are TRBV2 and TRBJ1-2, with a tentative D call TRBD1 (5 bases). V was trimmed by 7 bases and J by 4 bases, leaving 16 bases between them. The CDR3 has 14 residues. Per the germline V gene, CDR1 is SNHLY and CDR2 is FYNNEI. The chain's CDR3 is CASTRDPSRYGYTF. The CDR3, as DNA: TGTGCCAGCACGAGGGACCCGTCCCGCTATGGCTACACCTTC.

This clone was found a few times. J is TRBJ1-2 and V is TRBV14; D gene uncertain. Trimming cost V 3 bases and J 1 base, with 6 bases left between them. Germline CDR1 reads SGHDN; CDR2 reads FVKESK. The CDR3 loop spans 13 amino acids. The DNA of the CDR3 is TGTGCCAGCAGCCATAAAGTTAACTATGGCTACACCTTC. Translated: CASSHKVNYGYTF.

The chain has TRBV10-2 and TRBJ1-1; D is uncertain. This CDR3 comprises 13 residues. Germline V lookup: CDR1 WSHSY, CDR2 SAAADI. V lost 6 bases to trimming and J lost 3 bases, with 11 bases between them. DNA of the CDR3: TGCGCCAGCAGAAGTTACAAGGACACTGAAGCTTTCTTT. Translated, it gives CASRSYKDTEAFF.

The rearrangement joins TRBV5-1 to TRBJ2-5; 9 bases agree with TRBD2. J was trimmed by 2 bases and V by 4 bases; bases with no gene match: 9. The CDR3 is 16 residues long. The V gene's germline CDR1 is SGHRS and CDR2 YFSETQ. CDR3 DNA: TGCGCCAGCAGCCTCTCTGGCGGGAGGGGGCAAGAGACCCAGTACTTC. It is translated as CASSLSGGRGQETQYF. The full variable domain, with the rest looked up from reference TRBV5-1 and TRBJ2-5, is KAGVTQTPRYLIKTRGQQVTLSCSPISGHRSVSWYQQTPGQGLQFLFEYFSETQRNKGNFPGRFSGRQFSNSRSEMNVSTLELGDSALYLCASSLSGGRGQETQYFGPGTRLLVL.